These 24 T cell receptor beta chains came from one sample sequenced in a study of regulatory T cells in long-lasting Graves disease. Arm-PCR of CDR3 regions and iRepertoire HTBI primers were used to build TCR beta libraries. One entry per CDR3 protein, called by TCRdb with MiXCR from the multiplex PCR reads. The data show nearly 350,000 distinct CDR3 sequences, roughly a fifth seen once. Documented time point: persistent/refractory GD, antithyroid drugs over 5 years with positive TRAb. The TCR library was made from RNA extracted from PBMCs. The material was peripheral blood mononuclear cells (PBMCs), obtained when the disease was refractory, from a patient treated with antithyroid drugs. The receptor set was obtained from a female donor with Graves disease.

This chain joins TRBV18 and TRBJ2-5; TRBD2 matches 8 bases. The CDR3 runs to 19 residues. Germline V gene lookup returns CDR1 KGHSH and CDR2 LQKENI. V lost 2 bases, J lost 0 bases, and 14 bases stayed unmatched. CDR3 in amino acids: CASSPSQGSGRGDQETQYF. DNA of the CDR3: TGTGCCAGCTCACCAAGCCAGGGCAGCGGGAGAGGGGACCAAGAGACCCAGTACTTC.

Concerning this clonotype itself: A much larger clone differs by one base, so this may be a read error. The chain employs TRBV11-1 and TRBJ2-5; D is unresolved. Germline CDR1 and CDR2: SGHAT and FQDESV (reference sequence). CDR3 size: 16 residues. The CDR3 reads CASSLGAQRIQEIQYF. CDR3 coding DNA: TGTGCCAGCAGCTTGGGCGCACAGCGCATACAAGAGATCCAGTACTTC. The variable domain in full, completed from reference TRBV11-1 and TRBJ2-5, reads EAEVAQSPRYKITEKSQAVAFWCDPISGHATLYWYRQILGQGPELLVQFQDESVVDDSQLPKDRFSAERLKGVDSTLKIQPAELGDSAMYLCASSLGAQRIQEIQYFGPGTRLLVL.

There are a few counts of this clonotype. V and J are TRBV11-2 and TRBJ2-1, with unresolved D. The V end lost 6 bases, the J end lost 0 bases, and 15 bases lay between the germline ends. The CDR3 has 16 amino acids. Germline lookup yields CDR1 SGHAT and CDR2 FQNNGV. The CDR3 protein is CASSKHITSSYNEQFF. In nucleotides, the CDR3 is TGTGCCAGCAGTAAACATATCACGAGCTCCTACAATGAGCAGTTCTTC.

This clonotype has at least ten counts. J is TRBJ1-5 and V is TRBV28; D remains unclear. Germline V lookup: CDR1 MDHEN, CDR2 SYDVKM. V gave up 6 bases and J gave up 3 bases, with 15 bases separating them. The CDR3 spans 15 residues. Written as DNA, the CDR3 is TGTGCCAGCAGCCCCACCGAACGGGACAATCAGCCCCAGCATTTT. Translating it yields CASSPTERDNQPQHF.

This clonotype was seen at least ten times. The V call is TRBV28, the J call TRBJ2-7, with D possibly being TRBD1 or TRBD2 (5 bases each). The CDR3 runs 12 residues. CDR1 is MDHEN and CDR2 is SYDVKM in the germline V gene. The ends were cut back, 7 bases at V and 0 bases at J, with 7 bases in the middle. CDR3 sequence: CASKGSSYEQYF. CDR3 coding DNA: TGTGCCAGCAAGGGGAGCTCCTACGAGCAGTACTTC.

This clonotype has ten or more counts. This chain connects TRBV29-1 to TRBJ2-7, with 8 bases that match TRBD1. With V trimmed by 4 bases and J by 1 base, 6 bases remained unmatched. The CDR3 totals 14 residues. Looked up from germline, CDR1 is SQVTM and CDR2 is ANQGSEA. DNA for the CDR3: TGCAGCGTTGCGGGACAGGTGTCTTCCTACGAGCAGTACTTC. Amino acids: CSVAGQVSSYEQYF.

The table lists this clonotype with many counts. The rearrangement uses TRBV24-1 and TRBJ1-2, with TRBD1 matching over 9 bases. Losses at the gene ends were 5 bases for V and 4 bases for J; bases not matched to a gene: 4. Per the germline V gene, CDR1 is KGHDR and CDR2 is SFDVKD. The CDR3 extends over 14 amino acids. The CDR3 loop is CATSARTGAYGYTF. The CDR3 DNA follows: TGTGCCACCAGTGCCCGGACAGGGGCCTATGGCTACACCTTC.

This clonotype has a handful of counts. V is TRBV5-1 and J is TRBJ2-7; D unresolved. The germline V gene has CDR1 SGHRS and CDR2 YFSETQ. This CDR3 contains 13 residues. V lost 1 base, J lost 3 bases, and 8 bases lay in between. CDR3 protein: CASSLSQDYEQYF. Written as DNA, the CDR3 is TGCGCCAGCAGCTTGAGCCAGGACTACGAGCAGTACTTC. Drawing the rest from reference TRBV5-1 and TRBJ2-7, the complete variable domain is KAGVTQTPRYLIKTRGQQVTLSCSPISGHRSVSWYQQTPGQGLQFLFEYFSETQRNKGNFPGRFSGRQFSNSRSEMNVSTLELGDSALYLCASSLSQDYEQYFGPGTRLTVT.

This clonotype occurred many times. The chain couples TRBV30 to TRBJ1-1, with D maybe TRBD1 (5 bases). With 0 bases removed from V and 4 bases from J, the gap between germline ends came to 15 bases. Per germline, CDR1 GTSNPN and CDR2 SVGIG (reference sequence). The CDR3 has 15 residues. Here the CDR3 DNA reads TGTGCCTGGAGTGTACATTCAGGGTTGGGCACTGAAGCTTTCTTT. Its translation is CAWSVHSGLGTEAFF.

The gene calls are TRBV13 and TRBJ1-1; D gene ambiguous. The CDR3 is 20 amino acids. Trimming took off 5 bases at V and 7 bases at J, with 35 bases between the two ends. CDR1 and CDR2 (germline): PRHDT, FYEKMQ (reference sequence). CDR3: CASSRYVPLPAGGESLEAFF. Here the CDR3 DNA reads TGTGCCAGCAGCCGGTACGTCCCCCTACCCGCCGGTGGAGAAAGCCTTGAAGCTTTCTTT.

The chain links TRBV30 to TRBJ1-2; D perhaps matches TRBD1 (5 bases). CDR1 is GTSNPN and CDR2 is SVGIG in the germline V gene (reference sequence). V dropped 7 bases and J dropped 5 bases, with 17 bases sitting between them. This CDR3 contains 13 residues. The DNA for the CDR3 is TGTGCCTTTGGCCGGGACGGGGGGTATGGCTACACCTTC. Translation: CAFGRDGGYGYTF.

This clonotype was seen repeatedly, ten times or more. This chain uses TRBV28 with TRBJ1-1, with unresolved D. The CDR3 sequence is 14 residues long. The germline CDR1 and CDR2 sequences are MDHEN and SYDVKM. V was clipped by 3 bases and J by 2 bases, with 10 bases between them. The CDR3 is CASSFHIRNTEAFF. The CDR3, as DNA: TGTGCCAGCAGTTTCCACATTCGAAACACTGAAGCTTTCTTT.

On this clonotype itself: This could be a read error, since a much larger clone is one nucleotide away. The chain joins TRBV28 to TRBJ2-3; maybe TRBD2 (6 bases). CDR1 is MDHEN, CDR2 SYDVKM, per germline. The CDR3 has 15 residues. Trimming shortened V by 6 bases and J by 4 bases, and 17 bases separated the two germline ends. The CDR3 sequence is CASRTWTASADTQYF. CDR3 DNA: TGTGCCAGCAGAACATGGACGGCTAGCGCAGATACGCAGTATTTT.

This sequence joins TRBV12-3 or TRBV12-4 and TRBJ2-1; D ambiguous. The ends were cut back, 6 bases at V and 5 bases at J, with 14 bases in the middle. The CDR3 loop spans 14 amino acids. CDR3 sequence: CASSPPGDNNEQFF. In nucleotides, the CDR3 is TGTGCCAGCAGCCCCCCTGGAGACAACAATGAGCAGTTCTTC.

The rearrangement links TRBV6-1 to TRBJ1-5; D is undetermined. Trimming removed 7 bases at V and 0 bases at J, with 10 bases between. The CDR3 is made up of 14 amino acids. The V gene's germline CDR1 is MNHNS and CDR2 SASEGT. The CDR3 DNA sequence: TGTGCCAGCATGCGGGGAAATAGCAATCAGCCCCAGCATTTT. Translation gives CASMRGNSNQPQHF.

Here the CDR3 reads CASRGSLGNTIYF. DNA of the CDR3: TGTGCCAGCAGGGGTTCGTTAGGAAACACCATATATTTT. This chain links TRBV28 with TRBJ1-3; D is ambiguous. CDR1 is MDHEN and CDR2 is SYDVKM in the germline V gene. This CDR3 region has 13 residues. The V end was cut by 6 bases, the J end by 4 bases, with 10 bases between.

This chain joins TRBV6-2 or TRBV6-3 and TRBJ2-6; no clear D. CDR3 length: 16 residues. Trimming stripped 5 bases from V and 0 bases from J, with 11 bases between. From germline, CDR1 is MNHEY and CDR2 SVGEGT. CDR3 DNA sequence: TGTGCCAGCAGTCGAGCTCAGGCCTCTGGGGCCAACGTCCTGACTTTC. It encodes CASSRAQASGANVLTF.

The chain uses TRBV12-3 or TRBV12-4 and TRBJ1-5; D is unresolved. Trimming took off 6 bases at V and 3 bases at J, with 15 bases between the two ends. This CDR3 region has 15 residues. CDR3 residues: CASSPAPGSNQPQHF. CDR3 DNA: TGTGCCAGCAGCCCCGCCCCGGGGTCCAATCAGCCCCAGCATTTT.

In its sample, this clonotype was seen many times. This chain links TRBV7-3 with TRBJ1-1; D uncertain. Germline values: CDR1 SGHTA, CDR2 FQGTGA. V lost 3 bases and J lost 1, with 6 bases in between. The CDR3 has 13 amino acids. CDR3 amino acids: CASSFARNTEAFF. The CDR3, as DNA: TGTGCCAGCAGCTTCGCCAGGAACACTGAAGCTTTCTTT.

This clonotype came up many times. The chain employs TRBV28 and TRBJ1-5, with TRBD1 matching 8 bases. This CDR3 has 16 residues. V lost 6 bases to trimming and J lost 7 bases; unmatched junction nucleotides: 14. Germline V gene sequence: CDR1 MDHEN, CDR2 SYDVKM. In DNA form, the CDR3 reads TGTGCCAGCAGCCAACTCAGGGGGCAACGTAGGCAGCCCCAGCATTTT. It specifies CASSQLRGQRRQPQHF.

In nucleotides, the CDR3 is TGCGCCAGCAGCGGTGGGGACGAGCAGTACTTC. Its protein product is CASSGGDEQYF. V is TRBV4-1 and J is TRBJ2-7; D is unclear. V lost 5 bases, J lost 5 bases, and 7 bases lay in between. This CDR3 region has 11 residues. Germline lookup yields CDR1 MGHRA and CDR2 YSYEKL.

The rearrangement links TRBV6-1 to TRBJ1-1, with D possibly being TRBD1 (5 bases). Trimming pared 8 bases from V and 1 base from J, leaving 11 bases between. Germline V gene data show CDR1 as MNHNS and CDR2 as SASEGT. The CDR3 consists of 13 residues. CDR3 bases: TGTGCCAGCCTTCGACAGCAGAACACTGAAGCTTTCTTT. It codes for CASLRQQNTEAFF.

This clonotype was seen many times. The rearrangement joins TRBV11-2 to TRBJ2-7; either TRBD1 or TRBD2 may fit D (5 bases each). The CDR3 has 13 amino acids. Germline V gene sequence: CDR1 SGHAT, CDR2 FQNNGV. Trimming removed 1 base at V and 3 bases at J, with 7 bases between. As DNA, the CDR3 is TGTGCCAGCAGCTTAGGGGACGTCTACGAGCAGTACTTC. Its translation: CASSLGDVYEQYF.

This clonotype showed up many times. The gene calls are TRBV3-1 and TRBJ2-5; TRBD2 matches 7 bases. Germline loops: CDR1 LGHDT, CDR2 YNNKEL (reference sequence). J lost 2 bases, V lost 5 bases, and 2 bases had no gene match. The CDR3 loop spans 13 amino acids. CDR3 sequence reads: CASSTGRQETQYF. The CDR3 region has the DNA TGTGCCAGCAGCACCGGGAGGCAAGAGACCCAGTACTTC.